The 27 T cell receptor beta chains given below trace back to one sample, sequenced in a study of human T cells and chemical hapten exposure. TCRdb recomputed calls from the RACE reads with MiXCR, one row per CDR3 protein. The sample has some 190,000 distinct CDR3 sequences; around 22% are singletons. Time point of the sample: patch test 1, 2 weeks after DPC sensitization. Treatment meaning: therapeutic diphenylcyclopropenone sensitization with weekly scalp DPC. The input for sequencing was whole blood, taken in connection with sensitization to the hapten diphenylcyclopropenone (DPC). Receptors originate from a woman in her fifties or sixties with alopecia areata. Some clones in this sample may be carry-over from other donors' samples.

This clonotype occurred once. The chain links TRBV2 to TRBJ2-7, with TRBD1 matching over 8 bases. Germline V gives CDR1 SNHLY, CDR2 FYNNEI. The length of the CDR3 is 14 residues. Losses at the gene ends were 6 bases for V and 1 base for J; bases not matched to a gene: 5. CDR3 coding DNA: TGTGCCAGCAGGGGGACAGGAGGTTCCTACGAGCAGTACTTC. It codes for CASRGTGGSYEQYF.

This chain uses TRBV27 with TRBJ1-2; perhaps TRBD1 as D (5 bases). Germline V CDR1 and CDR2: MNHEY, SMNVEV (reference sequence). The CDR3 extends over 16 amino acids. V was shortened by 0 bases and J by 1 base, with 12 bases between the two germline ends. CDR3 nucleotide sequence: TGTGCCAGCAGTTTATCGCGGGGGAGGGGTAACTATGGCTACACCTTC. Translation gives CASSLSRGRGNYGYTF.

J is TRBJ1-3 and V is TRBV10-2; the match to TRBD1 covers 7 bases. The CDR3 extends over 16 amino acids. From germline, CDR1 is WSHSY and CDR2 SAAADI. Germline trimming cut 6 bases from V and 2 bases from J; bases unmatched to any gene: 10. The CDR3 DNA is TGCGCCAGCAGCCAAGTGACAGGGACCCCTGGAAACACCATATATTTT. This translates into CASSQVTGTPGNTIYF.

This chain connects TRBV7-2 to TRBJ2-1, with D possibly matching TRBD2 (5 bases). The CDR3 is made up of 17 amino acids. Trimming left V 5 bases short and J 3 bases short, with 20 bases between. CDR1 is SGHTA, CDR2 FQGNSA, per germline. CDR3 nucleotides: TGTGCCAGCAGCCCCTCCCTGAGAGGAGGTGGCTACAATGAGCAGTTCTTC. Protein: CASSPSLRGGGYNEQFF.

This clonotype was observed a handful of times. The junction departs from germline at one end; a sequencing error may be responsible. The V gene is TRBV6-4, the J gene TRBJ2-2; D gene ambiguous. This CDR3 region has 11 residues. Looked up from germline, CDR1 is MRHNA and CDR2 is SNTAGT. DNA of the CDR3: TGTGCCGGCAGAGGTACCGGGGAGCTGTTTTTT. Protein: CAGRGTGELFF.

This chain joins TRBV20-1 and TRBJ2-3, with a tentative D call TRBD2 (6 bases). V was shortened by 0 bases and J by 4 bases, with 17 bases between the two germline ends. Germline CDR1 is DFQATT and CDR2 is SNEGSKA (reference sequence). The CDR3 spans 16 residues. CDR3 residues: CSARDHGTGVPDTQYF. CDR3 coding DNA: TGCAGTGCTAGAGATCATGGAACGGGAGTCCCAGATACGCAGTATTTT.

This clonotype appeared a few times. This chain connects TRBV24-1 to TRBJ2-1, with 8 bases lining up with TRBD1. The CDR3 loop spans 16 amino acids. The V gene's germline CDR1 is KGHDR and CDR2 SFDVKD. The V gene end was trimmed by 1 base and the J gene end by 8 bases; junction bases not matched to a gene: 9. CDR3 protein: CATSDFGRGRRDEQFF. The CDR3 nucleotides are TGTGCCACCAGTGATTTCGGCAGGGGGCGTAGGGATGAGCAGTTCTTC.

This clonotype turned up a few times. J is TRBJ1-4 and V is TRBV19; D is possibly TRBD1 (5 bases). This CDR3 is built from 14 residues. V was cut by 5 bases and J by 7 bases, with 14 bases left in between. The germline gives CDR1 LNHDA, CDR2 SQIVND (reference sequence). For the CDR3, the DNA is TGTGCCAGTAGTTCACCGGGGGGTGCTGAAAAACTGTTTTTT. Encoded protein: CASSSPGGAEKLFF.

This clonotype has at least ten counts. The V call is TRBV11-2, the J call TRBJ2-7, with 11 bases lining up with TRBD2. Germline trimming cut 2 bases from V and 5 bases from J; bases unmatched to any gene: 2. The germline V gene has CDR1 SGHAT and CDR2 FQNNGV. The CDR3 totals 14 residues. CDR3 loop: CASSLTSGSHEQYF. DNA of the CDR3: TGTGCCAGCAGCTTAACTAGCGGGAGCCACGAGCAGTACTTC.

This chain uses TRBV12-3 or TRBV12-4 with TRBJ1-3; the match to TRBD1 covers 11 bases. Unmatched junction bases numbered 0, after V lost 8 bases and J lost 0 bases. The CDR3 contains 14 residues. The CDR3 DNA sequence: TGTGCCAGCGGGACAGGGGGCTCTGGAAACACCATATATTTT. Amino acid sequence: CASGTGGSGNTIYF.

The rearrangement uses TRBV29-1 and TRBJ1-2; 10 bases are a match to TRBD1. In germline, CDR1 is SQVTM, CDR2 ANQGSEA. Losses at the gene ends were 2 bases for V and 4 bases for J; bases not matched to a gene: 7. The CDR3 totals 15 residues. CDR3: CSVEPRGQGVYGYTF. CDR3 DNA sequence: TGCAGCGTTGAACCCAGAGGACAGGGGGTCTATGGCTACACCTTC.

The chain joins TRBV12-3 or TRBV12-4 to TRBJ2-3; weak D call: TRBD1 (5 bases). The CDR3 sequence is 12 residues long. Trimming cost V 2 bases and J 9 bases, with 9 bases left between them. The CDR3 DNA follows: TGTGCCAGCAGTTTACAGCAGGGCACGCAGTATTTT. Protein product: CASSLQQGTQYF.

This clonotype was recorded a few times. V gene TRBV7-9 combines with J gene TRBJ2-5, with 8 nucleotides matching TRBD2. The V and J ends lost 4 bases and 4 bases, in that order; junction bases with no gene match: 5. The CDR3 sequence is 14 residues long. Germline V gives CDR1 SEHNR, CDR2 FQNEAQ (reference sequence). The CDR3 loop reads CASSSGLVIETQYF. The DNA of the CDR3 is TGTGCCAGCAGCTCGGGACTAGTGATAGAGACCCAGTACTTC.

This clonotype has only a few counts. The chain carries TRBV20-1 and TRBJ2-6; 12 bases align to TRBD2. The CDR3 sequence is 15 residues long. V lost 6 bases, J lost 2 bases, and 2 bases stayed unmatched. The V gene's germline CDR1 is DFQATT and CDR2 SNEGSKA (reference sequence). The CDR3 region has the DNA TGCAGTGCACTAGCGGGAGGAACTGGGGCCAACGTCCTGACTTTC. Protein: CSALAGGTGANVLTF.

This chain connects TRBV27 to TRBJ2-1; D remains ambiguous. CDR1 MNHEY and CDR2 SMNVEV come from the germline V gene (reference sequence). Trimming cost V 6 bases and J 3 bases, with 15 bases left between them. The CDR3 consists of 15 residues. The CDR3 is CASSLRSYYYNEQFF. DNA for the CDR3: TGTGCCAGCAGCCTACGAAGCTACTACTACAATGAGCAGTTCTTC.

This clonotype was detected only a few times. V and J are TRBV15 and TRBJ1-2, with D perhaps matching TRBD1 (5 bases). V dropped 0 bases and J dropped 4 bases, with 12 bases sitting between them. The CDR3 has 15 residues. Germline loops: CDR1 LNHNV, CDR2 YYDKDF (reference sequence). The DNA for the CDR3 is TGTGCCACCAGCAGAGATTTTGGACACTTCTATGGCTACACCTTC. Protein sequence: CATSRDFGHFYGYTF.

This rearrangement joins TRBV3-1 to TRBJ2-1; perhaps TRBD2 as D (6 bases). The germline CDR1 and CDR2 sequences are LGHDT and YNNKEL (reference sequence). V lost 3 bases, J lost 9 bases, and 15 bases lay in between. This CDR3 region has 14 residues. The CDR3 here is CASSQDMTRREQFF. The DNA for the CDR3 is TGTGCCAGCAGCCAGGATATGACTAGACGTGAGCAGTTCTTC.

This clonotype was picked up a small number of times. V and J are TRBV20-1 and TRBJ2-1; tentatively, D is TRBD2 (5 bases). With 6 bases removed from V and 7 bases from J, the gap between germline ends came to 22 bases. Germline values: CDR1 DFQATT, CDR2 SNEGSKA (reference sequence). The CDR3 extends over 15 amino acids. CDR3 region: CSAVGTQREFNEQFF. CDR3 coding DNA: TGCAGTGCCGTGGGTACCCAGAGGGAGTTTAATGAGCAGTTCTTC.

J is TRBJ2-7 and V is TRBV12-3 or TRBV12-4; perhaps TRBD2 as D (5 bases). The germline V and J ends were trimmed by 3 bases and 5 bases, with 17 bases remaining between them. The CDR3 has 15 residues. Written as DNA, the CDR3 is TGTGCCAGCAGTTTCTCCGGGAACCCGTTGGACGAGCAGTACTTC. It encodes CASSFSGNPLDEQYF.

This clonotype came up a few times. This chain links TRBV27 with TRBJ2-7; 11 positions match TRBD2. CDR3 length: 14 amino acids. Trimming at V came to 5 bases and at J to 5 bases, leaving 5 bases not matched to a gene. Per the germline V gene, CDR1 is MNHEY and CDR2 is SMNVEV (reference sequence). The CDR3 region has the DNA TGTGCCAGCAGTGAAACTAGCGGGAGTAACGAGCAGTACTTC. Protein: CASSETSGSNEQYF.

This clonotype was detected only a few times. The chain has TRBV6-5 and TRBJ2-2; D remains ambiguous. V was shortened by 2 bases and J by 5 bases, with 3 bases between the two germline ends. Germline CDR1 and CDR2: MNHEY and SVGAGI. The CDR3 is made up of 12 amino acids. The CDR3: CASSYRTGELFF. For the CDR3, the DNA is TGTGCCAGCAGTTACCGGACCGGGGAGCTGTTTTTT.

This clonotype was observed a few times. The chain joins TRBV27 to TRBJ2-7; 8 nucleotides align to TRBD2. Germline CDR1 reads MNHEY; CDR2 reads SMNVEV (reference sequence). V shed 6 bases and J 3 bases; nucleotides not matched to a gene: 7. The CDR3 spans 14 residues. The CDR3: CASRFSGTHYEQYF. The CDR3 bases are TGTGCCAGCAGATTTAGCGGGACTCACTACGAGCAGTACTTC.

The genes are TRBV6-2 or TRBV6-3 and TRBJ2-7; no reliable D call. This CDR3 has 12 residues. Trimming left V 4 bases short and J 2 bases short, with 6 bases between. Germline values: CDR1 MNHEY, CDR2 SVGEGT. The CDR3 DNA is TGTGCCAGCAGTTTGGTGGCCTACGAGCAGTACTTC. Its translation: CASSLVAYEQYF.

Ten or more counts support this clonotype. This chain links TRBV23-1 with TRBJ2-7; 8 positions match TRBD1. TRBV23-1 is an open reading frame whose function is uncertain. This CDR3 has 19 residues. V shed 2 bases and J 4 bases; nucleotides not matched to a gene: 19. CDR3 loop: CASSQDGTGESVGLYEQYF. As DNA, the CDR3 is TGCGCCAGCAGTCAAGACGGGACAGGTGAATCGGTCGGGCTATACGAGCAGTACTTC.

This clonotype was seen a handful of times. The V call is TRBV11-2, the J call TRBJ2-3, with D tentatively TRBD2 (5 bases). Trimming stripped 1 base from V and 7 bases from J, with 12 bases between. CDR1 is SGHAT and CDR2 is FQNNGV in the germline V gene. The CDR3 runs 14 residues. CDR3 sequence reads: CASSLGGGRYTQYF. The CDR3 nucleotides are TGTGCCAGCAGCTTAGGTGGAGGTCGATATACGCAGTATTTT.

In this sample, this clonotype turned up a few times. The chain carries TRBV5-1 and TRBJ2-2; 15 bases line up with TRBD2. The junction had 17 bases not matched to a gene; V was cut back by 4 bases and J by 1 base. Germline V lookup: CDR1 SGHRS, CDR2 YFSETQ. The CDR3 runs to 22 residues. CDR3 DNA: TGCGCCAGCAGCGTCGAAAGGCAACCGGGACTAGCGGGAGGCTGGAACACCGGGGAGCTGTTTTTT. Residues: CASSVERQPGLAGGWNTGELFF. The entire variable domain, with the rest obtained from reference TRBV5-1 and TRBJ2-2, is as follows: KAGVTQTPRYLIKTRGQQVTLSCSPISGHRSVSWYQQTPGQGLQFLFEYFSETQRNKGNFPGRFSGRQFSNSRSEMNVSTLELGDSALYLCASSVERQPGLAGGWNTGELFFGEGSRLTVL.

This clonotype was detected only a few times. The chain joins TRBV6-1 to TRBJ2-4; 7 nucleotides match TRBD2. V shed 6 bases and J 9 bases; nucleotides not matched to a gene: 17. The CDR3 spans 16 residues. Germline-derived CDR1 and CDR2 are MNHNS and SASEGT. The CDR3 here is CASRDFWLRERGIQYF. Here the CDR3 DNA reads TGTGCCAGCAGAGACTTTTGGCTGCGGGAGAGGGGCATTCAGTACTTC.